Listed here are 12 T cell receptor beta chains from one sample, sequenced in a study of blood T cell repertoires in COVID-19. Assay: immunoSEQ multiplex PCR; the TCRdb copy retains only in-frame clones and omits some. The data contain about 180,000 clones, 88% of them singletons. Sequenced sample: PBMCs or T cells enriched from blood (not recorded which). The source is a woman between 18 and 30 years old who had recovered from COVID-19.

This clone was detected only once. This sequence joins TRBV19 and TRBJ2-3; 10 nucleotides align to TRBD2. Per germline, CDR1 LNHDA and CDR2 SQIVND (reference sequence). CDR3 size: 15 residues. V was clipped by 4 bases and J by 6 bases; unmatched bases: 7. As DNA, the CDR3 is TGTGCCAGTAGTACGCTAGCGGGGGCCTCCGATACGCAGTATTTT. This codes for CASSTLAGASDTQYF.

A note on this clone: This specimen includes other DNA sequences encoding the same CDR3. The chain employs TRBV29-1 and TRBJ2-7, with TRBD1 matching 9 bases. The germline V gene has CDR1 SQVTM and CDR2 ANQGSEA. The CDR3 consists of 12 residues. V was clipped by 6 bases and J by 4 bases; unmatched bases: 4. The CDR3 DNA is TGCAGCGTGGGACAGGGTGGTTACGAGCAGTACTTC. Protein: CSVGQGGYEQYF.

The chain has TRBV10-3 and TRBJ2-7; 8 bases are a match to TRBD1. CDR1 is ENHRY, CDR2 SYGVKD, per germline. There are 15 residues in the CDR3. V lost 4 bases to trimming and J lost 9 bases; unmatched junction nucleotides: 14. In DNA, the CDR3 is TGTGCCATCAGTGTGACGGGACAGGCTTCCTTGGGGCAGTACTTC. As protein: CAISVTGQASLGQYF.

The chain joins TRBV7-9 to TRBJ1-4, with D unresolved. Germline lookup yields CDR1 SEHNR and CDR2 FQNEAQ (reference sequence). V gave up 2 bases and J gave up 5 bases, with 12 bases separating them. The CDR3 spans 15 residues. The CDR3 DNA sequence: TGTGCCAGCAGCTTATTTACAGACCCGAATGAAAAACTGTTTTTT. Translating it yields CASSLFTDPNEKLFF.

This chain connects TRBV5-1 to TRBJ2-4, with TRBD2 as a possible D gene (5 bases). Trimming took 2 bases from V and 0 from J, leaving 15 bases between them. The CDR3 length is 17 residues. Germline CDR1 reads SGHRS; CDR2 reads YFSETQ. Here the CDR3 DNA reads TGCGCCAGCAGCTTTTCTGGGGAGCTCCTAGCCAAAAACATTCAGTACTTC. Its protein is CASSFSGELLAKNIQYF.

The V call is TRBV5-4, the J call TRBJ1-6; D is undetermined. Germline V gene data show CDR1 as SGHNT and CDR2 as YYREEE (reference sequence). The ends were cut back, 1 base at V and 6 bases at J, with 8 bases in the middle. The CDR3 covers 14 residues. CDR3 sequence (DNA): TGTGCCAGCAGCTTGCAGGCTGTTAATTCACCCCTCCACTTT. Residues: CASSLQAVNSPLHF.

The chain uses TRBV4-2 and TRBJ1-2; D not certain. CDR3 length equals 15 residues. Looked up from germline, CDR1 is LGHNA and CDR2 is YNFKEQ. V was trimmed by 0 bases and J by 4 bases, leaving 12 bases between them. For the CDR3, the DNA is TGTGCCAGCAGCCAAGATTTTCGGGGTATCTATGGCTACACCTTC. It is translated as CASSQDFRGIYGYTF.

The gene calls are TRBV20-1 and TRBJ1-5; 7 positions agree with TRBD1. CDR1 is DFQATT and CDR2 is SNEGSKA in the germline V gene (reference sequence). The CDR3 contains 11 residues. Trimming at V came to 6 bases and at J to 11 bases, leaving 7 bases not matched to a gene. The chain's CDR3 is CSAEQGLAQHF. The CDR3 region has the DNA TGCAGTGCAGAACAGGGGTTGGCCCAGCATTTT.

V is TRBV29-1 and J is TRBJ1-2; TRBD1 matches 10 bases. The CDR3 is made up of 16 amino acids. CDR1 is SQVTM, CDR2 ANQGSEA, per germline. J lost 11 bases, V lost 6 bases, and 21 bases had no gene match. CDR3 bases: TGCAGCGTGGGAGGTCTCCCTCGTGACAGGGGGCGTTTTTACACCTTC. Protein product: CSVGGLPRDRGRFYTF.

The chain links TRBV25-1 to TRBJ1-4, with D maybe TRBD1 (6 bases). The V and J ends lost 3 bases and 7 bases respectively, with 18 bases between them. CDR1 is MGHDK, CDR2 SYGVNS, per germline. There are 16 residues in the CDR3. The CDR3 here is CASSDLGQRSVEKLFF. The CDR3 nucleotides read TGTGCCAGCAGTGACCTAGGACAGCGGTCGGTTGAAAAACTGTTTTTT.

The chain has TRBV9 and TRBJ1-1; D gene ambiguous. From germline, CDR1 is SGDLS and CDR2 YYNGEE. The CDR3 totals 12 residues. The V end was cut by 2 bases, the J end by 2 bases, with 4 bases between. Here the CDR3 DNA reads TGTGCCAGCAGCGTCATTAACACTGAAGCTTTCTTT. Amino acid sequence: CASSVINTEAFF.

The chain uses TRBV10-3 and TRBJ2-5; 11 positions agree with TRBD1. This CDR3 region has 15 residues. Germline V CDR1 and CDR2: ENHRY, SYGVKD. V dropped 3 bases and J dropped 4; count of bases not matched to a gene: 4. CDR3 region: CAISEGQGAPETQYF. The CDR3 DNA reads TGTGCCATCAGTGAAGGACAGGGGGCTCCAGAGACCCAGTACTTC.